This T cell receptor beta chain was identified during a study of immune evolution from preneoplasia to lung adenocarcinoma. The study, taken as a whole, reports: Normal lung had the highest top T cell clone frequencies.

The method was immunoSEQ multiplex PCR; TCRdb's version includes in-frame clones alone and lacks a portion of them. The sample yields 35,000 to 40,000 clones, under 85% seen once. The CDR3 spans 15 residues. CDR1 SGHRS and CDR2 YFSETQ come from the germline V gene. The germline V and J ends were trimmed by 0 bases and 0 bases, with 9 bases remaining between them. This clone appeared a single time. Its antigen is not known. The receptor comes from a person aged 55 to 69 with lung adenocarcinoma. The V gene is TRBV5-1, the J gene TRBJ1-2; maybe TRBD1 (5 bases). Sequencing was carried out using FFPE invasive lung adenocarcinoma tissue. Here the CDR3 DNA reads TGCGCCAGCAGCTTGGGGGACCGTCCTAACTATGGCTACACCTTC. Protein product: CASSLGDRPNYGYTF.